This is a list of T cell receptor beta chains from one sample in a study of T cell repertoires in cytomegalovirus infection. For these receptors, no antigen is known. TCRdb recomputed calls from the reads with MiXCR, one row per CDR3 protein. The data hold 650,000 to 900,000 distinct CDR3 sequences, with about 33% observed a single time. The input for sequencing was cultured CD8+ T cells from PBMCs, taken from culture after CMV antigen stimulation. These receptors came from a human donor in good health (CMV status not recorded). Some clones in this sample may be carry-over from other donors' samples. Both conserved end residues are trimmed from each CDR3. The D gene is left open where the match is weak. Clone size is stated in some rows and not others, as once, few, many or a class when expanded.

D gene,clone size,V gene,J gene,CDR3 protein
-,-,TRBV27,TRBJ1-1,ASSWSGGGGTEAF
-,few,TRBV7-9,TRBJ1-1,ASSPQRSGYTEAF
TRBD1,-,TRBV12-3/TRBV12-4,TRBJ1-5,ASSAVPRTGRSDGNQPQH
-,once,TRBV29-1,TRBJ1-2,SAETRRGYT
TRBD1,-,TRBV7-9,TRBJ2-1,ASSPTGPRVDNEQF
-,-,TRBV6-1,TRBJ2-5,ASRTGRKETQY
TRBD2,-,TRBV2,TRBJ2-3,ASSGESGGSDTQY
TRBD2,-,TRBV12-3/TRBV12-4,TRBJ2-3,ASSSLSGDTDTQY
TRBD1,-,TRBV6-5,TRBJ2-7,ASSKGQGAFYEQY
-,-,TRBV7-2,TRBJ1-6,ASSLEGTANNSPLH
-,many,TRBV12-3/TRBV12-4,TRBJ2-6,ASSSSAAAGANVLT
-,-,TRBV2,TRBJ1-5,ASSEEGNQPQH
-,-,TRBV20-1,TRBJ1-5,SARTENQPQH
TRBD1,-,TRBV19,TRBJ1-2,ASSTLDRGPSYYGYT
-,-,TRBV18,TRBJ2-1,ASSPPARSSYNEQF
-,few,TRBV6-5,TRBJ2-7,ASSYRTEGGEQY
-,few,TRBV10-3,TRBJ1-1,ATSVAENTEAF
-,-,TRBV12-3/TRBV12-4,TRBJ2-3,ASSGDFTDTQY
-,few,TRBV19,TRBJ2-1,ASSAGEKF
-,few,TRBV2,TRBJ1-4,ASTPREGWNEKLF
-,many,TRBV7-9,TRBJ1-1,ASSPPRGGNTEAF
-,-,TRBV6-6,TRBJ2-4,ASSELLLAKNIQY
-,-,TRBV15,TRBJ2-3,ATSRDVGTQY
-,few,TRBV2,TRBJ1-1,ASIPGDSTGEAF
TRBD2,few,TRBV6-1,TRBJ2-3,ASNPGKRGFSTDTQY
-,-,TRBV19,TRBJ2-1,ASRNFSYNEQF
-,once,TRBV5-1,TRBJ2-1,VSSLPTPLTGYNEQF
-,-,TRBV6-1,TRBJ2-7,ASSEAGGAFYVQY
TRBD1,few,TRBV7-9,TRBJ2-1,ASSFPDRGIENEQF
-,many,TRBV7-8,TRBJ2-1,ASSPTTAPNEQF
-,-,TRBV19,TRBJ2-3,ASSILGQVLDTQY
-,-,TRBV2,TRBJ1-1,ASSTSRGLTEAF
-,-,TRBV7-3,TRBJ2-3,ASSRGDSSRDTQY
-,many,TRBV28,TRBJ2-1,ASSLLRAVSSYNEQF
TRBD2,many,TRBV7-8,TRBJ2-3,ASSIPTYRSSGHTDTQY
-,-,TRBV9,TRBJ2-1,VSSVYETGDNEQF
-,-,TRBV7-6,TRBJ2-2,ASSHQRGAGTGELF
TRBD2,few,TRBV15,TRBJ2-1,ATSGFSRTRPVDEQF
-,few,TRBV27,TRBJ2-5,ASSQSTETQY
TRBD1,-,TRBV10-3,TRBJ1-2,AISEQQGSFLLYGYT
-,-,TRBV12-3/TRBV12-4,TRBJ1-2,ASSLAGSPYGYT
TRBD1,few,TRBV29-1,TRBJ1-2,SVVEGASGYT
TRBD2,many,TRBV7-6,TRBJ2-7,ASSSAWTSGSYEQY
-,-,TRBV9,TRBJ2-3,ASSGRGIDTQY
-,few,TRBV28,TRBJ1-3,ASSLPTSGLPIDGNTIY
-,few,TRBV6-2/TRBV6-3,TRBJ2-5,ASSYRSGGETQY
-,-,TRBV6-2/TRBV6-3,TRBJ1-2,ASSYSRFTAKDNYGYT
TRBD1,-,TRBV9,TRBJ1-5,ASSVDGTGNQPQH
-,-,TRBV27,TRBJ1-1,ASSLSFLVNTEAF
TRBD2,many,TRBV7-2,TRBJ2-2,ASSLDLTSGGAGTGELF
-,few,TRBV5-6,TRBJ2-1,ASSEGSYNEQF
-,-,TRBV12-3/TRBV12-4,TRBJ2-1,ASIPRTVSYNEQF
TRBD2,few,TRBV20-1,TRBJ2-5,SARGPRGLASRRQETQY
TRBD1,-,TRBV5-4,TRBJ2-1,ASSLDRGPYNEQF
TRBD2,-,TRBV4-1,TRBJ2-2,ASSPRAGGHTGELF
TRBD1,few,TRBV7-8,TRBJ1-2,ASSIGTGLYT
-,-,TRBV5-1,TRBJ1-4,ASRVGPFEKTNEKLF
-,many,TRBV4-1,TRBJ2-1,ASSQEAEFEHEQF